This T cell receptor beta chain was identified during a study of T cell changes during pregnancy in multiple sclerosis. TCRdb keeps only in-frame clones here, not all; method: immunoSEQ multiplex PCR. Of around 72,000 clones in the sample, approximately 92% were seen once. Per the germline V gene, CDR1 is MNHNY and CDR2 is SVGAGI (reference sequence). The CDR3 is made up of 15 amino acids. The V and J ends lost 7 bases and 4 bases respectively, with 19 bases between them. The source of this sequence is a female donor in good health, enrolled as a control in a pregnancy study. The chain recombines TRBV6-6 with TRBJ1-1; weak D call: TRBD1 (5 bases). The sequences come from peripheral blood, collected in the second trimester of pregnancy. The CDR3 bases are TGTGCCAGCATCCCCACCCTCCCAGGGATCACTGAAGCTTTCTTT. Translating gives CASIPTLPGITEAFF.